Shown below are 20 T cell receptor beta chains from a single sample sequenced in a study of a mutant IDH1 vaccine in newly diagnosed glioma. Antigens of these TCRs are unknown. Produced via immunoSEQ multiplex PCR; TCRdb's table is partial and in-frame only. The data show around 50,000 clones, under 90% seen once. Stated time point: week 35, safety follow-up. Vaccination comprised doses that each held 300 ug of mutant IDH1 20-mer peptide, plus topical imiquimod. The sequencing used PBMCs, collected from a glioma patient whose treatment included an IDH1 peptide vaccine. These TCRs come from a woman younger than 35 with glioma.

The chain uses TRBV28 and TRBJ2-5, with D uncertain. V shed 5 bases and J shed 4 bases, with 8 bases lying between them. Per the germline V gene, CDR1 is MDHEN and CDR2 is SYDVKM. CDR3 length: 12 residues. This CDR3 reads CASSIAGETQYF. CDR3 nucleotide sequence: TGTGCCAGCAGTATAGCAGGAGAGACCCAGTACTTC.

Only a few counts were recorded for this clone. This chain links TRBV7-8 with TRBJ1-4; no firm D call. The CDR3 has 14 residues. Trimming left V 2 bases short and J 8 bases short, with 12 bases between. Germline assignment: CDR1 SGHVS and CDR2 FQNEAQ. This CDR3 is CASSLKRMGEKLFF. The CDR3 DNA is TGTGCCAGCAGCTTAAAACGAATGGGGGAAAAACTGTTTTTT.

In DNA, the CDR3 is TGTGCCAGTCTCAGGACTAGCGGGCTCACCGGGGAGCTGTTTTTT. This gives the protein CASLRTSGLTGELFF. This rearrangement joins TRBV19 to TRBJ2-2; 11 bases align to TRBD2. The CDR3 covers 15 residues. V dropped 8 bases and J dropped 4; count of bases not matched to a gene: 6. CDR1 is LNHDA, CDR2 SQIVND, per germline (reference sequence).

Here the CDR3 reads CATLQGSGRRNEQFF. In nucleotides, the CDR3 is TGCGCCACCCTCCAGGGCTCGGGTAGGCGCAATGAGCAGTTCTTC. The chain uses TRBV10-1 and TRBJ2-1; weak D call: TRBD1 (5 bases). V was trimmed by 10 bases and J by 6 bases, leaving 22 bases between them. Germline V gives CDR1 WNHNN, CDR2 SYGVQD (reference sequence). The CDR3 is 15 residues long.

V gene TRBV5-4 combines with J gene TRBJ2-5; possibly TRBD2 for D (5 bases). CDR1 is SGHNT, CDR2 YYREEE, per germline (reference sequence). The V end was cut by 0 bases, the J end by 5 bases, with 14 bases between. CDR3 length equals 15 residues. CDR3 in DNA: TGTGCCAGCAGCTTGGGAGGAAGGCGCGGGGAGACCCAGTACTTC. Protein sequence: CASSLGGRRGETQYF.

This clone has only one observation. This sequence joins TRBV12-1 and TRBJ2-1; the table calls TRBD2, which could not be checked here. TRBV12-1 is a pseudogene segment. This CDR3 is 16 amino acids long. The CDR3 loop is CASSSAAGGDYNEQFF. The CDR3 coding sequence is TGTGCCAGCAGCTCCGCGGCGGGAGGGGATTACAATGAGCAGTTCTTC.

The chain uses TRBV27 and TRBJ1-5; D unclear. V lost 0 bases and J 0 bases, leaving 3 bases between the germline ends. Germline V gene sequence: CDR1 MNHEY, CDR2 SMNVEV (reference sequence). The CDR3 is 14 amino acids. The CDR3 DNA sequence: TGTGCCAGCAGTTTATCCTATAGCAATCAGCCCCAGCATTTT. Its translation: CASSLSYSNQPQHF.

The V call is TRBV21-1, the J call TRBJ1-4; the D call TRBD1 from the table was never checked on the DNA. TRBV21-1 is a pseudogene locus. The CDR3 contains 18 residues. As DNA, the CDR3 is TGTGCCAGCACCCAGTCCCGGGACAGGGTTTGGGACCCTCAAAAACTGTTTTTT. This gives the protein CASTQSRDRVWDPQKLFF.

The chain carries TRBV6-1 and TRBJ1-1, with 9 bases identical to TRBD1. Germline V lookup: CDR1 MNHNS, CDR2 SASEGT. The CDR3 extends over 15 amino acids. With 5 bases clipped from V and 5 bases from J, the junction kept 9 bases outside the gene matches. CDR3: CASSIQGAGLTEAFF. CDR3 nucleotide sequence: TGTGCCAGCAGTATACAGGGGGCGGGTTTGACTGAAGCTTTCTTT.

This clone has just one count. The V and J genes are TRBV5-6 and TRBJ2-2; 7 nucleotides align to TRBD1. The CDR3 consists of 17 residues. Germline V gene lookup returns CDR1 SGHDT and CDR2 YYEEEE. V trimming: 4 bases; J trimming: 5 bases; junction bases outside the gene matches: 14. CDR3 sequence reads: CASSPLGGLIITGELFF. CDR3 coding DNA: TGTGCCAGCAGCCCCCTAGGGGGCCTAATAATTACCGGGGAGCTGTTTTTT.

This clone has a single count. The chain recombines TRBV11-2 with TRBJ1-2; D might be TRBD1 (5 bases). The CDR3 has 14 amino acids. Germline V CDR1 and CDR2: SGHAT, FQNNGV. V lost 2 bases and J lost 8, with 15 bases in between. The chain's CDR3 is CASSLPAGRGGYTF. CDR3 in DNA: TGTGCCAGCAGCTTACCGGCAGGGCGAGGAGGCTACACCTTC.

This clone has more than one count but fewer than ten. This chain connects TRBV30 to TRBJ1-1, with D possibly TRBD1 on 6 matching bases. Germline CDR1 reads GTSNPN; CDR2 reads SVGIG (reference sequence). The CDR3 is 13 residues long. V was trimmed by 4 bases and J by 2 bases, leaving 11 bases between them. The CDR3 coding sequence is TGTGCCTGGAATTACAGGGTAAACACTGAAGCTTTCTTT. Encoded protein: CAWNYRVNTEAFF.

The rearrangement links TRBV4-2 to TRBJ1-2; TRBD1 matches 8 bases. This CDR3 has 15 residues. Germline-derived CDR1 and CDR2 are LGHNA and YNFKEQ. V trimming: 0 bases; J trimming: 6 bases; junction bases outside the gene matches: 6. CDR3 in amino acids: CASSQDAETGDGYTF. In DNA, the CDR3 is TGTGCCAGCAGCCAAGATGCCGAGACAGGGGATGGCTACACCTTC.

This chain joins TRBV2 and TRBJ1-2, with 7 positions matching TRBD1. CDR1 is SNHLY and CDR2 is FYNNEI in the germline V gene. This CDR3 has 15 residues. The V and J ends lost 6 bases and 3 bases, in that order; junction bases with no gene match: 10. The CDR3 here is CASRADRVRDYGYTF. CDR3 in DNA: TGTGCCAGCAGAGCTGACAGGGTTAGGGACTATGGCTACACCTTC.

The V gene is TRBV30, the J gene TRBJ2-2; TRBD2 matches 10 bases. The junction had 4 bases not matched to a gene; V was cut back by 2 bases and J by 4 bases. This CDR3 region has 15 residues. Germline CDR1 GTSNPN, CDR2 SVGIG (reference sequence). CDR3 protein: CAWSSRTSGTGELFF. The CDR3, as DNA: TGTGCCTGGAGTTCCAGGACTAGCGGCACCGGGGAGCTGTTTTTT.

The chain carries TRBV4-3 and TRBJ2-2; TRBD1 aligns across 9 bases. Germline-derived CDR1 and CDR2 are LGHNA and YSLEER. There are 17 residues in the CDR3. Trimming took 4 bases from V and 5 from J; bases not matched to a gene: 11. The CDR3 loop is CASSLLSGTGSTGELFF. The CDR3 bases are TGCGCCAGCAGCCTACTATCCGGGACAGGGTCTACCGGGGAGCTGTTTTTT.

A few counts support this clone. V and J are TRBV6-5 and TRBJ1-1; D remains ambiguous. The CDR3 runs to 12 residues. The germline V and J ends were trimmed by 5 bases and 6 bases, with 10 bases remaining between them. Germline V gene lookup returns CDR1 MNHEY and CDR2 SVGAGI. The DNA of the CDR3 is TGTGCCAGCAGTCCCGGAGGTTCTGAAGCTTTCTTT. Amino acids: CASSPGGSEAFF.

This chain connects TRBV5-1 to TRBJ1-4; TRBD1 might be the D (5 bases). The germline V and J ends were trimmed by 5 bases and 10 bases, with 15 bases remaining between them. Germline CDR1 reads SGHRS; CDR2 reads YFSETQ. This CDR3 has 13 residues. CDR3 sequence: CASRSQGSGKLFF. The CDR3 DNA sequence: TGCGCCAGCAGGTCTCAGGGAAGTGGAAAACTGTTTTTT.

J is TRBJ2-5 and V is TRBV2; D gene ambiguous. The last part of the DNA fits TRBJ2-7 better; the J call may be wrong. The CDR3 is made up of 11 amino acids. CDR1 and CDR2 from the germline V gene are SNHLY and FYNNEI. The CDR3 loop is CASSAVYEQYF. In DNA, the CDR3 is TGTGCCAGCAGTGCAGTCTACGAGCAGTACTTC.

CDR3 protein: CASSVGGTTGHEQYF. The CDR3 region has the DNA TGTGCCAGCAGCGTAGGAGGGACAACCGGTCACGAGCAGTACTTC. This rearrangement joins TRBV9 to TRBJ2-7; D is perhaps TRBD1 (6 bases). In germline, CDR1 is SGDLS, CDR2 YYNGEE. The CDR3 covers 15 residues. Trimming left V 0 bases short and J 5 bases short, with 15 bases between.